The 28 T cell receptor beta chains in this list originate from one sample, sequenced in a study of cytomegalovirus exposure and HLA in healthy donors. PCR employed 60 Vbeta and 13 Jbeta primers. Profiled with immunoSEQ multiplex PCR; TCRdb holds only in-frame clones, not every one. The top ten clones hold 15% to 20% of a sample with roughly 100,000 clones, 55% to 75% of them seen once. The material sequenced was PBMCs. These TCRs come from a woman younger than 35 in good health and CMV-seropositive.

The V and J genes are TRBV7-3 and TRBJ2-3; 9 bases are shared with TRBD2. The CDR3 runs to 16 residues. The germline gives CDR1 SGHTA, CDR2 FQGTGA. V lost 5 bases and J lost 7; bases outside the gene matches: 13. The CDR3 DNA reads TGTGCCAGCAGCGCGGGGACTGCGGGGGGGCCAAATACGCAGTATTTT. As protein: CASSAGTAGGPNTQYF.

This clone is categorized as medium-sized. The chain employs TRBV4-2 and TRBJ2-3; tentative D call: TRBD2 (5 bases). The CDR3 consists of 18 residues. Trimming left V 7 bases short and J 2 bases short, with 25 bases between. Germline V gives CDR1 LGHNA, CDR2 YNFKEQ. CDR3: CASTPTSRRFGPTDTQYF. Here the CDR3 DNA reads TGTGCCAGCACCCCAACTAGTAGGCGTTTTGGGCCCACAGATACGCAGTATTTT.

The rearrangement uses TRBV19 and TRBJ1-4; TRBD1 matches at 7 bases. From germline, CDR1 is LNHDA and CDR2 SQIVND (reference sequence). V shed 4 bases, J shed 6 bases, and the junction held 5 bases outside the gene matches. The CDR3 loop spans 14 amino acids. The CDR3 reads CASSTTGWYEKLFF. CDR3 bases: TGTGCCAGTAGTACGACAGGGTGGTATGAAAAACTGTTTTTT.

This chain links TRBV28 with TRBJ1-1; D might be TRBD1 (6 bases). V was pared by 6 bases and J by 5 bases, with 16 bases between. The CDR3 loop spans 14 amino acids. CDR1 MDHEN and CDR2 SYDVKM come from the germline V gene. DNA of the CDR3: TGTGCCAGCAGCCAACGGGGGGGCAGGACTGAAGCTTTCTTT. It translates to CASSQRGGRTEAFF.

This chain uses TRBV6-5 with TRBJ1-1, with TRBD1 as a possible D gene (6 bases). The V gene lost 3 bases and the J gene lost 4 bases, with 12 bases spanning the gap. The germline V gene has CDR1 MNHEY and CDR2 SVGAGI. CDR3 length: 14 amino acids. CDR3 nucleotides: TGTGCCAGCAGTTATAACAGGGTCATCACTGAAGCTTTCTTT. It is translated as CASSYNRVITEAFF.

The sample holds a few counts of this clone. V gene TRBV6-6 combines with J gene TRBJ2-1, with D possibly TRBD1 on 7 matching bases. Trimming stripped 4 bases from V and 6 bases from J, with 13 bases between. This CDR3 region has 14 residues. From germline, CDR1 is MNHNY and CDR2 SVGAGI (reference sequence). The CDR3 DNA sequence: TGTGCCAGCAGTTTACGCGGGACAGCCAATGAGCAGTTCTTC. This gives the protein CASSLRGTANEQFF.

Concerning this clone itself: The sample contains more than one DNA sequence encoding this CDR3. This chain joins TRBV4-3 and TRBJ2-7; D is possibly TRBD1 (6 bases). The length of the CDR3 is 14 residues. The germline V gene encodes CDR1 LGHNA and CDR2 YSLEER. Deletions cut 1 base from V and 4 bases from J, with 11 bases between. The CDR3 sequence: CASSQGQGSYEQYF. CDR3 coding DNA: TGCGCCAGCAGCCAAGGGCAGGGGTCATACGAGCAGTACTTC.

CDR3 coding DNA: TGTGCCAGCAGCGCCGAAGGCCGCGGGAGGCGCGTTGGGACAGATACGCAGTATTTT. It yields the protein CASSAEGRGRRVGTDTQYF. J is TRBJ2-3 and V is TRBV9; 8 bases match TRBD2. CDR1 is SGDLS, CDR2 YYNGEE, per germline. The CDR3 loop spans 19 amino acids. The junction had 18 bases not matched to a gene; V was cut back by 3 bases and J by 3 bases.

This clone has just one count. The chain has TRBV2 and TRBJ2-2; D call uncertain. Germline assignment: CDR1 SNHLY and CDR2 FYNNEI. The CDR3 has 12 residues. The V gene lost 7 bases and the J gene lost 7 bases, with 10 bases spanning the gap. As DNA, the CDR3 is TGTGCCAGCAAGACAACCCGCGGGGAGCTGTTTTTT. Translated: CASKTTRGELFF.

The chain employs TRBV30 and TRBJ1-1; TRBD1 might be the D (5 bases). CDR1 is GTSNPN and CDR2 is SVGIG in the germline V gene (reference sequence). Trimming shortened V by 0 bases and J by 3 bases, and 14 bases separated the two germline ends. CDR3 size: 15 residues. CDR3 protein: CAWSVHSGPDTEAFF. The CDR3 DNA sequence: TGTGCCTGGAGTGTACATTCAGGGCCGGACACTGAAGCTTTCTTT.

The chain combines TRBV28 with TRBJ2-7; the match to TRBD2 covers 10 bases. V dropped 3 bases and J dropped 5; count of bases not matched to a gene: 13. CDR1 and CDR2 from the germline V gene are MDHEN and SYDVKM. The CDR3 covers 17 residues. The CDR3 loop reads CASSFASGRIVFHEQYF. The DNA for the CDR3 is TGTGCCAGCAGTTTTGCTAGCGGGAGAATAGTTTTCCACGAGCAGTACTTC.

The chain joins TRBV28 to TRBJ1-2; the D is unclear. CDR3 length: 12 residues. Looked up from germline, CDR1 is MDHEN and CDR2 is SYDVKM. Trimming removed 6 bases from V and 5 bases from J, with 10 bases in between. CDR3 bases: TGTGCCAGCAGGCCCCAGAGGTATGGCTACACCTTC. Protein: CASRPQRYGYTF.

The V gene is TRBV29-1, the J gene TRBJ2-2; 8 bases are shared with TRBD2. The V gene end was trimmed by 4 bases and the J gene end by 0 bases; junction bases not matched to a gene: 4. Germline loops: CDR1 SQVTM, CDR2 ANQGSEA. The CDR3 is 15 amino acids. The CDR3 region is CSVVSGTTNTGELFF. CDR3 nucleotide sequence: TGCAGCGTTGTTAGCGGGACAACGAACACCGGGGAGCTGTTTTTT.

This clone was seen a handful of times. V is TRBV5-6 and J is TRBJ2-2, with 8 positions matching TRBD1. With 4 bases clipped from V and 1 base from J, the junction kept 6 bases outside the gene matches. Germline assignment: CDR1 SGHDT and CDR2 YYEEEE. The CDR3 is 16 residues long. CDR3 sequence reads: CASSGYGQGNTGELFF. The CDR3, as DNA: TGTGCCAGCAGCGGATATGGACAGGGGAACACCGGGGAGCTGTTTTTT. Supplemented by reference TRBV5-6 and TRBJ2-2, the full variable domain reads DAGVTQSPTHLIKTRGQQVTLRCSPKSGHDTVSWYQQALGQGPQFIFQYYEEEERQRGNFPDRFSGHQFPNYSSELNVNALLLGDSALYLCASSGYGQGNTGELFFGEGSRLTVL.

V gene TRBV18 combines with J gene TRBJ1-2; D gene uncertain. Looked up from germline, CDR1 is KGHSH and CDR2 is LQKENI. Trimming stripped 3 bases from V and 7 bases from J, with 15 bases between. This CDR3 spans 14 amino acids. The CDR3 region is CASSPGGSRVGYTF. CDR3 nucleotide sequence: TGTGCCAGCTCACCGGGAGGGAGTCGAGTTGGCTACACCTTC.

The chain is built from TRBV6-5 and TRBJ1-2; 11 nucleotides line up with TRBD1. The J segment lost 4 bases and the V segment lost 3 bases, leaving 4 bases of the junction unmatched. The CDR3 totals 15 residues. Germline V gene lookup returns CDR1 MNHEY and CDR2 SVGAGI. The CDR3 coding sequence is TGTGCCAGCAGTTATTCCGGGACAGGGGGCTATGGCTACACCTTC. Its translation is CASSYSGTGGYGYTF.

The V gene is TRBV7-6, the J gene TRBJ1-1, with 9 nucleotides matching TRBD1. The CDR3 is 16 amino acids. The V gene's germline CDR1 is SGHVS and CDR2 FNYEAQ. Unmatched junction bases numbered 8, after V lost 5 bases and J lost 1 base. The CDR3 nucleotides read TGTGCCAGCAGCCCAGGACAGGGGTGGGGGAACACTGAAGCTTTCTTT. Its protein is CASSPGQGWGNTEAFF. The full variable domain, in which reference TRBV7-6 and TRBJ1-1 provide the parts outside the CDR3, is GAGVSQSPRYKVTKRGQDVALRCDPISGHVSLYWYRQALGQGPEFLTYFNYEAQQDKSGLPNDRFSAERPEGSISTLTIQRTEQRDSAMYRCASSPGQGWGNTEAFFGQGTRLTVV.

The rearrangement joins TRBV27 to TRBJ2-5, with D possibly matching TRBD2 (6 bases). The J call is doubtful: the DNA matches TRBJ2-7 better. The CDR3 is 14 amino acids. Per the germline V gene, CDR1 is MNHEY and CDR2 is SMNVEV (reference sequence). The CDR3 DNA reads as TGTGCCAGCAGTTTAGCCGGGAGCCCGAGCGAGCAGTACTTC. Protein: CASSLAGSPSEQYF.

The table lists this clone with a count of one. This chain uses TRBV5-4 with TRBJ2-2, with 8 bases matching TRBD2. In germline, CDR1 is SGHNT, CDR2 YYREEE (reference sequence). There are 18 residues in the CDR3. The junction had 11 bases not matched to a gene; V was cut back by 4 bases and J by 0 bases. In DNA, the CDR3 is TGTGCCAGCAGCACCGCGACGAGCGGGGGACCGAACACCGGGGAGCTGTTTTTT. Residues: CASSTATSGGPNTGELFF.

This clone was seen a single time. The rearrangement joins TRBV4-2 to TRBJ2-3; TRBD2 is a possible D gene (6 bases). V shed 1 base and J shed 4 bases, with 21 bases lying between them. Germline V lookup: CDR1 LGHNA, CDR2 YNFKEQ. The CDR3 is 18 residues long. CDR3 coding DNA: TGTGCCAGCAGCCAAGTGACTAGTTCGACGACCCAAGCAGATACGCAGTATTTT. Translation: CASSQVTSSTTQADTQYF.

CDR3 sequence: CASSSGGSSYNEQFF. The DNA for the CDR3 is TGTGCCAGCAGCTCAGGGGGGAGCTCCTACAATGAGCAGTTCTTC. V usage is TRBV7-3 and J usage is TRBJ2-1; tentative D call: TRBD1 (7 bases). The CDR3 loop spans 15 amino acids. Trimming removed 4 bases from V and 0 bases from J, with 10 bases in between. CDR1 is SGHTA, CDR2 FQGTGA, per germline.

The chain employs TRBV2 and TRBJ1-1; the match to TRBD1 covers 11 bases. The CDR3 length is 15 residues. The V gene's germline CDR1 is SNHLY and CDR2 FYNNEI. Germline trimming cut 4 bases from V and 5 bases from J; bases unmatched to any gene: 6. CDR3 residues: CASSGTGGRSTEAFF. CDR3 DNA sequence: TGTGCCAGCAGTGGGACAGGGGGCAGAAGTACTGAAGCTTTCTTT.

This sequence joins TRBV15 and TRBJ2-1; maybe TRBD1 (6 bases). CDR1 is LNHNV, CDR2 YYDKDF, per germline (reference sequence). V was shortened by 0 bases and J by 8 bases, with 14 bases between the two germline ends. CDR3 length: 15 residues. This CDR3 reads CATSREGHPMDEQFF. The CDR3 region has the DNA TGTGCCACCAGCAGAGAGGGACACCCGATGGATGAGCAGTTCTTC.

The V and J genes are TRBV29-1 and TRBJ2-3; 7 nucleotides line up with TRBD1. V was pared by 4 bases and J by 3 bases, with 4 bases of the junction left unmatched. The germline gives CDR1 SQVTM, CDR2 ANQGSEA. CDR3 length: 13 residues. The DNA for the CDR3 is TGCAGCGTTGCCCGGGACAGAACAGATACGCAGTATTTT. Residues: CSVARDRTDTQYF.

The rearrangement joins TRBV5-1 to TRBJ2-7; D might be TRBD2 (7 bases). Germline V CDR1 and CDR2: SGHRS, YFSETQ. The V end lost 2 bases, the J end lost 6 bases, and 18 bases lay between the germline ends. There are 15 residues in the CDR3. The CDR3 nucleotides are TGCGCCAGCAGCTTCGGGGGGCCCGGGATCCCCGAGCAGTACTTC. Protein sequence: CASSFGGPGIPEQYF.

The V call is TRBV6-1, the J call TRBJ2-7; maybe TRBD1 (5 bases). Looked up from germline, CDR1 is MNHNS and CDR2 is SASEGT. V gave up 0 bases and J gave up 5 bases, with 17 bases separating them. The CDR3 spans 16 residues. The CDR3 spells CASSEALGRAIDEQYF. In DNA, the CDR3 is TGTGCCAGCAGTGAAGCGCTTGGCAGGGCAATCGACGAGCAGTACTTC.

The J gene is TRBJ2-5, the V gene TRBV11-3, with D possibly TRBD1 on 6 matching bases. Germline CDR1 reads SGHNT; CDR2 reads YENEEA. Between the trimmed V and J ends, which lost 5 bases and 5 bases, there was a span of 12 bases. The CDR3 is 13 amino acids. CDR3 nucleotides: TGTGCCAGCAGCACTACAAGGGGGGAGACCCAGTACTTC. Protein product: CASSTTRGETQYF.

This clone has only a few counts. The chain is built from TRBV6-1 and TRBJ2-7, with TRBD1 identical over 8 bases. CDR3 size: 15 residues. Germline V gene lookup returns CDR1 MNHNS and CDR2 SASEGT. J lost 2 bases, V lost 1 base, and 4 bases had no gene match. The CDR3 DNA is TGTGCCAGCAGTGAAGTGGCCAGGGGGCCCTACGAGCAGTACTTC. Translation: CASSEVARGPYEQYF.